This entry features one T cell receptor (beta chain) sequence. Germline V lookup: CDR1 SGHNT, CDR2 YYREEE (reference sequence). The CDR3 is made up of 12 amino acids. Trimming cost V 7 bases and J 6 bases; bases outside gene matches: 4. These data belong to a study of blood T cell repertoires in COVID-19. Turning to the study itself: COVID-19 samples from acute and convalescent phases originated in the United States, Italy and Spain.

Here immunoSEQ multiplex PCR was the method, and the copy in TCRdb shows in-frame clones only, minus some. The sample has roughly 100,000 clones; nearly 90% are singletons. The TCR originated in a man in his fifties with active COVID-19. J is TRBJ2-7 and V is TRBV5-4; the match to TRBD1 covers 10 bases. Sequences were obtained from peripheral blood. CDR3 DNA sequence: TGTGCCAGCTCCGGGACAGGGGTCGAGCAGTACTTC. Translation gives CASSGTGVEQYF.